Below are 30 T cell receptor beta chains sequenced from a single sample in a study of blood T cell repertoires in COVID-19 (dated by TCRdb to the early 2020s). Library method: the immunoSEQ multiplex PCR assay. This is the immuneACCESS table as TCRdb keeps it, with only in-frame sequences that have V and J called. A part of the clones is gone; compared with another copy, unresolved V genes explain less than half, and the rest is unexplained. The sample includes 60,000 to 75,000 clones, with approximately 90% observed a single time. Roughly 3.9% of the sample comes from the top ten. The sequenced sample consisted of peripheral blood. The source is a man between 65 and 80 years old with active COVID-19.

This chain uses TRBV5-1 with TRBJ1-1; TRBD1 is a possible D gene (5 bases). Germline assignment: CDR1 SGHRS and CDR2 YFSETQ. Trimming shortened V by 0 bases and J by 4 bases, and 10 bases separated the two germline ends. The CDR3 loop spans 14 amino acids. The CDR3 sequence is CASSLARGRTEAFF. The CDR3, as DNA: TGCGCCAGCAGCTTGGCGCGGGGCCGCACTGAAGCTTTCTTT. The full variable domain, rest sourced from reference TRBV5-1 and TRBJ1-1, is KAGVTQTPRYLIKTRGQQVTLSCSPISGHRSVSWYQQTPGQGLQFLFEYFSETQRNKGNFPGRFSGRQFSNSRSEMNVSTLELGDSALYLCASSLARGRTEAFFGQGTRLTVV.

This clone has just one count. At one end, the junction sequence differs from germline, possibly due to a read error. The rearrangement joins TRBV7-7 to TRBJ2-3, with a tentative D call TRBD1 (6 bases). This CDR3 has 14 residues. Per the germline V gene, CDR1 is SSHAT and CDR2 is FNYEAQ (reference sequence). The CDR3 DNA follows: TGTGCTAGCAGCCTCAGGACAGACACAGATACGCAGTATTTT. Protein: CASSLRTDTDTQYF. Based on the CDR3 plus reference TRBV7-7 and TRBJ2-3, the full variable domain is GAGVSQSPRYKVTKRGQDVTLRCDPISSHATLYWYQQALGQGPEFLTYFNYEAQPDKSGLPSDRFSAERPEGSISTLTIQRTEQRDSAMYRCASSLRTDTDTQYFGPGTRLTVL.

V usage is TRBV5-1 and J usage is TRBJ2-3; D remains ambiguous. This CDR3 has 14 residues. With 4 bases removed from V and 2 bases from J, the gap between germline ends came to 11 bases. Germline V CDR1 and CDR2: SGHRS, YFSETQ. The CDR3 loop is CASSPGPSTDTQYF. In DNA form, the CDR3 reads TGCGCCAGCAGCCCCGGTCCTTCCACAGATACGCAGTATTTT.

The V gene is TRBV11-3, the J gene TRBJ2-7; 8 positions match TRBD2. This CDR3 has 16 amino acids. J gave up 0 bases and V 5 bases, and 9 bases lay outside the gene matches. Germline V lookup: CDR1 SGHNT, CDR2 YENEEA. DNA for the CDR3: TGTGCCAGCAGCCCCCGCCCGGGACTAGGCTCCTACGAGCAGTACTTC. Its translation is CASSPRPGLGSYEQYF. Full variable domain (remainder filled in from reference TRBV11-3 and TRBJ2-7): EAGVVQSPRYKIIEKKQPVAFWCNPISGHNTLYWYLQNLGQGPELLIRYENEEAVDDSQLPKDRFSAERLKGVDSTLKIQPAELGDSAVYLCASSPRPGLGSYEQYFGPGTRLTVT.

The chain uses TRBV10-3 and TRBJ2-1; 8 positions match TRBD2. This CDR3 region has 18 residues. Germline CDR1 and CDR2: ENHRY and SYGVKD. Trimming cost V 0 bases and J 8 bases; bases outside gene matches: 15. CDR3: CAISESRAGASNGDEQFF. DNA of the CDR3: TGTGCCATCAGTGAGTCTCGAGCGGGAGCCTCGAATGGCGATGAGCAGTTCTTC.

This clone was counted only a few times. The chain combines TRBV5-4 with TRBJ2-3; the D gene is possibly TRBD1 (6 bases). The germline V and J ends were trimmed by 0 bases and 6 bases, with 8 bases remaining between them. The CDR3 is 13 residues long. The germline V gene encodes CDR1 SGHNT and CDR2 YYREEE (reference sequence). CDR3 sequence (DNA): TGTGCCAGCAGCTTGGGGGGGCGGGATACGCAGTATTTT. Amino acids: CASSLGGRDTQYF.

The genes are TRBV19 and TRBJ1-1, with D hard to call. Trimming removed 7 bases at V and 0 bases at J, with 15 bases between. The germline CDR1 and CDR2 sequences are LNHDA and SQIVND (reference sequence). This CDR3 has 15 amino acids. The CDR3 nucleotides read TGTGCCAGTACCACGGAGGCCGCCCTGAACACTGAAGCTTTCTTT. It codes for CASTTEAALNTEAFF.

This clone was seen just once. The V and J genes are TRBV7-9 and TRBJ2-7; weak D call: TRBD1 (6 bases). V lost 0 bases and J 4 bases, leaving 13 bases between the germline ends. CDR1 SEHNR and CDR2 FQNEAQ come from the germline V gene (reference sequence). This CDR3 is built from 15 residues. The CDR3, as DNA: TGTGCCAGCAGCTTAGCCCCCAACAGGGATTACGAGCAGTACTTC. It codes for CASSLAPNRDYEQYF.

This rearrangement joins TRBV19 to TRBJ2-3; the match to TRBD2 covers 8 bases. V shed 6 bases, J shed 3 bases, and the junction held 8 bases outside the gene matches. Germline assignment: CDR1 LNHDA and CDR2 SQIVND (reference sequence). The CDR3 has 15 amino acids. CDR3 nucleotides: TGTGCCAGTAGAATCGCGGGAGGATTAACAGATACGCAGTATTTT. It encodes CASRIAGGLTDTQYF.

The chain joins TRBV13 to TRBJ1-1; D not resolved. CDR1 is PRHDT, CDR2 FYEKMQ, per germline (reference sequence). This CDR3 has 13 amino acids. V shed 4 bases and J shed 0 bases, with 6 bases lying between them. The CDR3 reads CASSYRLNTEAFF. The CDR3 region has the DNA TGTGCCAGCAGCTACAGACTGAACACTGAAGCTTTCTTT.

The rearrangement links TRBV7-9 to TRBJ2-7, with TRBD1 as a possible D gene (6 bases). V shed 3 bases and J shed 7 bases, with 10 bases lying between them. This CDR3 region has 12 residues. From germline, CDR1 is SEHNR and CDR2 FQNEAQ (reference sequence). The CDR3 region has the DNA TGTGCCAGCAGCTTCCCGACAGGTGAGCAGTACTTC. It specifies CASSFPTGEQYF.

CDR3 DNA: TGTGCCAGCAGCCCCGGGCGGCTTAGCGGGGCCCGGGGTACGCAGTATTTT. Translating it yields CASSPGRLSGARGTQYF. The genes are TRBV5-8 and TRBJ2-3, with TRBD2 identical over 8 bases. V shed 4 bases, J shed 8 bases, and the junction held 18 bases outside the gene matches. The CDR3 contains 17 residues. Germline V gives CDR1 SGHTS, CDR2 YDEGEE.

This clone showed up just once. V gene TRBV3-1 (or the pseudogene TRBV3-2) combines with J gene TRBJ1-1; D not resolved. The CDR3 totals 12 residues. Germline CDR1 LGHDT, CDR2 YNNKEL (reference sequence). Trimming removed 0 bases at V and 10 bases at J, with 9 bases between. The CDR3 is CASSQDPSGAFF. Here the CDR3 DNA reads TGTGCCAGCAGCCAAGATCCCTCAGGAGCTTTCTTT.

As for this clone: A junction boundary mismatches the germline segment, possibly from a read error. V and J are TRBV7-7 and TRBJ2-5; TRBD2 aligns across 8 bases. Germline lookup yields CDR1 SSHAT and CDR2 FNYEAQ (reference sequence). CDR3 length: 15 residues. The CDR3 DNA reads as TGTGCTAGCAGCTTAGCGGGACTACCACAAGAGACCCAGTACTTC. Its translation is CASSLAGLPQETQYF.

The chain links TRBV7-3 to TRBJ1-5; D is possibly TRBD1 (6 bases). Per germline, CDR1 SGHTA and CDR2 FQGTGA. The CDR3 consists of 14 residues. V shed 5 bases and J shed 2 bases, with 10 bases lying between them. The CDR3 loop is CASSPQGGNQPQHF. Here the CDR3 DNA reads TGTGCCAGCAGCCCACAGGGTGGCAATCAGCCCCAGCATTTT.

This clone was observed a few times. The gene calls are TRBV4-2 and TRBJ2-1, with 7 bases identical to TRBD2. Germline V gene data show CDR1 as LGHNA and CDR2 as YNFKEQ. The ends lost 4 bases at V and 6 bases at J; junction bases unmatched: 9. CDR3 length equals 15 residues. The CDR3, as DNA: TGTGCCAGCAGCCTGGGGTCGGGGGGAGGCAATGAGCAGTTCTTC. Translating gives CASSLGSGGGNEQFF.

In its sample, this clone was seen once. The chain employs TRBV30 and TRBJ1-2, with 9 bases identical to TRBD1. J lost 1 base, V lost 8 bases, and 5 bases had no gene match. The CDR3 is 13 residues long. Germline-derived CDR1 and CDR2 are GTSNPN and SVGIG (reference sequence). CDR3 loop: CAAGTGRNYGYTF. As DNA, the CDR3 is TGTGCCGCCGGGACAGGGCGTAACTATGGCTACACCTTC.

The chain has TRBV21-1 and TRBJ2-1; TRBD2 is the table's D call and was not checked against the DNA. TRBV21-1 is designated a pseudogene. This CDR3 spans 14 amino acids. The DNA for the CDR3 is TGTGCCAGCACTACTACGGCTTTGGGGGGGGCCCAGTTCTTC. This sequence encodes CASTTTALGGAQFF.

The rearrangement links TRBV4-2 to TRBJ1-2; no clear D gene. The V and J ends lost 1 base and 2 bases respectively, with 11 bases between them. The germline CDR1 and CDR2 sequences are LGHNA and YNFKEQ. CDR3 length: 15 residues. In DNA form, the CDR3 reads TGTGCCAGCAGCCAAGGTCGGAACAGCAACTATGGCTACACCTTC. It translates to CASSQGRNSNYGYTF.

This clone occurred once. This rearrangement joins TRBV27 to TRBJ1-1, with TRBD1 as a possible D gene (5 bases). The CDR3 is made up of 12 amino acids. Deletions cut 6 bases from V and 1 base from J, with 6 bases between. Germline CDR1 reads MNHEY; CDR2 reads SMNVEV (reference sequence). The CDR3 bases are TGTGCCAGCAGCGGACAGAACACTGAAGCTTTCTTT. This codes for CASSGQNTEAFF.

This chain joins TRBV18 and TRBJ1-3, with 9 bases aligning to TRBD1. The trim removed 4 bases at V and 8 bases at J, leaving 6 bases unmatched. The germline CDR1 and CDR2 sequences are KGHSH and LQKENI. The CDR3 contains 14 residues. The CDR3 region is CASSLQGAEDTIYF. CDR3 in DNA: TGTGCCAGCTCACTACAGGGGGCTGAAGACACCATATATTTT. The complete variable domain, with remaining parts taken from reference TRBV18 and TRBJ1-3, reads NAGVMQNPRHLVRRRGQEARLRCSPMKGHSHVYWYRQLPEEGLKFMVYLQKENIIDESGMPKERFSAEFPKEGPSILRIQQVVRGDSAAYFCASSLQGAEDTIYFGEGSWLTVV.

This clone appeared a single time. The chain links TRBV29-1 to TRBJ2-7; possibly TRBD2 for D (5 bases). Germline V gene sequence: CDR1 SQVTM, CDR2 ANQGSEA. This CDR3 spans 12 amino acids. The V gene lost 7 bases and the J gene lost 7 bases, with 17 bases spanning the gap. DNA of the CDR3: TGCAGCGGAGGGCAGCCCCTAGGGGAGCAGTACTTC. Encoded protein: CSGGQPLGEQYF.

The chain carries TRBV14 and TRBJ2-1; TRBD2 might be the D (6 bases). Trimming cost V 3 bases and J 0 bases, with 15 bases left between them. Per germline, CDR1 SGHDN and CDR2 FVKESK. The CDR3 runs 17 residues. The CDR3 loop reads CASSHPWWEVSYNEQFF. The CDR3 DNA sequence: TGTGCCAGCAGCCACCCATGGTGGGAGGTCTCCTACAATGAGCAGTTCTTC.

The chain carries TRBV6-5 and TRBJ1-1; D is possibly TRBD1 (6 bases). This CDR3 region has 16 residues. V lost 4 bases to trimming and J lost 5 bases, with 20 bases between them. In germline, CDR1 is MNHEY, CDR2 SVGAGI. The CDR3: CASSSLGGRGETEAFF. The CDR3 DNA follows: TGTGCCAGCAGTTCCCTCGGGGGGCGAGGGGAGACTGAAGCTTTCTTT.

The chain recombines TRBV29-1 with TRBJ1-2; no clear D. Trimming shortened V by 3 bases and J by 0 bases, and 8 bases separated the two germline ends. The germline V gene has CDR1 SQVTM and CDR2 ANQGSEA. The CDR3 runs to 13 residues. Written as DNA, the CDR3 is TGCAGCGTTGAGGGCAGACCTAACTATGGCTACACCTTC. This codes for CSVEGRPNYGYTF.

The chain joins TRBV5-4 to TRBJ2-2; TRBD2 matches 7 bases. V shed 4 bases, J shed 6 bases, and the junction held 3 bases outside the gene matches. The V gene's germline CDR1 is SGHNT and CDR2 YYREEE (reference sequence). The CDR3 is 13 amino acids. The CDR3 DNA is TGTGCCAGCAGCCAGGCGGGGGCCGGGGAGCTGTTTTTT. Protein product: CASSQAGAGELFF.

J is TRBJ1-5 and V is TRBV24-1; a possible D gene is TRBD1 (6 bases). Germline assignment: CDR1 KGHDR and CDR2 SFDVKD. The V gene lost 4 bases and the J gene lost 2 bases, with 11 bases spanning the gap. This CDR3 has 15 residues. The CDR3 sequence: CATSEPGHGNQPQHF. The CDR3 DNA sequence: TGTGCCACCAGTGAACCGGGACACGGCAATCAGCCCCAGCATTTT.

The CDR3 protein is CASSFLGAYTEAFF. CDR3 nucleotide sequence: TGTGCCAGCAGTTTTTTGGGGGCCTACACTGAAGCTTTCTTT. The chain combines TRBV28 with TRBJ1-1; D possibly corresponds to TRBD1 (6 bases). The CDR3 runs to 14 residues. Trimming removed 3 bases from V and 3 bases from J, with 11 bases in between. Germline V gene sequence: CDR1 MDHEN, CDR2 SYDVKM.

This clone was counted a few times. The chain links TRBV3-1 (or the pseudogene TRBV3-2) to TRBJ1-1, with D perhaps matching TRBD1 (5 bases). Trimming stripped 3 bases from V and 10 bases from J, with 12 bases between. The CDR3 sequence is 12 residues long. The V gene's germline CDR1 is LGHDT and CDR2 YNNKEL (reference sequence). CDR3 DNA: TGTGCCAGCAGCCAGGGGGGACGCAGAGCTTTCTTT. This translates into CASSQGGRRAFF.

The CDR3 loop is CASSSGRVPYGYTF. The CDR3 region has the DNA TGTGCCAGCAGTTCCGGCAGGGTGCCCTATGGCTACACCTTC. The rearrangement links TRBV27 to TRBJ1-2; tentatively, D is TRBD1 (5 bases). Per the germline V gene, CDR1 is MNHEY and CDR2 is SMNVEV (reference sequence). The CDR3 length is 14 residues. V was trimmed by 4 bases and J by 4 bases, leaving 13 bases between them.